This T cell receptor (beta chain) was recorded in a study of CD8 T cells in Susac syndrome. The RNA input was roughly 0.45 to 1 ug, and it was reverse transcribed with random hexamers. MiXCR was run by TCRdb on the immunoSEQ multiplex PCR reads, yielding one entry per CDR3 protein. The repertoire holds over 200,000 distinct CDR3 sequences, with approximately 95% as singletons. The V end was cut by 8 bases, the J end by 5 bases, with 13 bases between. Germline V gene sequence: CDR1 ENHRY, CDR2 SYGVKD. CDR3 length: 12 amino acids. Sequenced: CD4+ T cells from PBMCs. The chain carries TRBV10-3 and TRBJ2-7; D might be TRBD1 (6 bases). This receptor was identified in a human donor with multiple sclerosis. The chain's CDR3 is CAIAKQGNEQYF. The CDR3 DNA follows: TGTGCCATCGCGAAACAGGGAAACGAGCAGTACTTC.